This T cell receptor beta chain derives from a study of PD-L1 blockade in urothelial cancer. Study background: The analyses of blood took place 3 weeks (second dose) and 6 weeks after treatment start. The study recovered a median of around 130,000 T cells per blood sample.

Per germline, CDR1 LNHDA and CDR2 SQIVND (reference sequence). This CDR3 is built from 12 residues. Losses at the gene ends were 8 bases for V and 8 bases for J; bases not matched to a gene: 6. Notes on this clone: Its antigen is currently unknown.

This sample's time point: pretreatment peripheral blood. Using immunoSEQ multiplex PCR, the repertoire was profiled, and TCRdb retains in-frame clones only, with some absent. Altogether some 74,000 clones are present, about 85% being singletons, with the ten largest covering about 6.7%. Overall study results and limits: Patients who had durable benefit saw their tumor-associated blood clones expand more at 3 weeks.

This receptor was taken from a man aged 40-55 years with urothelial cancer. The rearrangement uses TRBV19 and TRBJ1-2; 9 nucleotides line up with TRBD1. This specimen consisted of PBMCs, obtained around atezolizumab (anti-PD-L1) treatment. In DNA, the CDR3 is TGTGCCAGTGGGGACAGGGTAGGAGGCTACACCTTC. The encoded protein is CASGDRVGGYTF.